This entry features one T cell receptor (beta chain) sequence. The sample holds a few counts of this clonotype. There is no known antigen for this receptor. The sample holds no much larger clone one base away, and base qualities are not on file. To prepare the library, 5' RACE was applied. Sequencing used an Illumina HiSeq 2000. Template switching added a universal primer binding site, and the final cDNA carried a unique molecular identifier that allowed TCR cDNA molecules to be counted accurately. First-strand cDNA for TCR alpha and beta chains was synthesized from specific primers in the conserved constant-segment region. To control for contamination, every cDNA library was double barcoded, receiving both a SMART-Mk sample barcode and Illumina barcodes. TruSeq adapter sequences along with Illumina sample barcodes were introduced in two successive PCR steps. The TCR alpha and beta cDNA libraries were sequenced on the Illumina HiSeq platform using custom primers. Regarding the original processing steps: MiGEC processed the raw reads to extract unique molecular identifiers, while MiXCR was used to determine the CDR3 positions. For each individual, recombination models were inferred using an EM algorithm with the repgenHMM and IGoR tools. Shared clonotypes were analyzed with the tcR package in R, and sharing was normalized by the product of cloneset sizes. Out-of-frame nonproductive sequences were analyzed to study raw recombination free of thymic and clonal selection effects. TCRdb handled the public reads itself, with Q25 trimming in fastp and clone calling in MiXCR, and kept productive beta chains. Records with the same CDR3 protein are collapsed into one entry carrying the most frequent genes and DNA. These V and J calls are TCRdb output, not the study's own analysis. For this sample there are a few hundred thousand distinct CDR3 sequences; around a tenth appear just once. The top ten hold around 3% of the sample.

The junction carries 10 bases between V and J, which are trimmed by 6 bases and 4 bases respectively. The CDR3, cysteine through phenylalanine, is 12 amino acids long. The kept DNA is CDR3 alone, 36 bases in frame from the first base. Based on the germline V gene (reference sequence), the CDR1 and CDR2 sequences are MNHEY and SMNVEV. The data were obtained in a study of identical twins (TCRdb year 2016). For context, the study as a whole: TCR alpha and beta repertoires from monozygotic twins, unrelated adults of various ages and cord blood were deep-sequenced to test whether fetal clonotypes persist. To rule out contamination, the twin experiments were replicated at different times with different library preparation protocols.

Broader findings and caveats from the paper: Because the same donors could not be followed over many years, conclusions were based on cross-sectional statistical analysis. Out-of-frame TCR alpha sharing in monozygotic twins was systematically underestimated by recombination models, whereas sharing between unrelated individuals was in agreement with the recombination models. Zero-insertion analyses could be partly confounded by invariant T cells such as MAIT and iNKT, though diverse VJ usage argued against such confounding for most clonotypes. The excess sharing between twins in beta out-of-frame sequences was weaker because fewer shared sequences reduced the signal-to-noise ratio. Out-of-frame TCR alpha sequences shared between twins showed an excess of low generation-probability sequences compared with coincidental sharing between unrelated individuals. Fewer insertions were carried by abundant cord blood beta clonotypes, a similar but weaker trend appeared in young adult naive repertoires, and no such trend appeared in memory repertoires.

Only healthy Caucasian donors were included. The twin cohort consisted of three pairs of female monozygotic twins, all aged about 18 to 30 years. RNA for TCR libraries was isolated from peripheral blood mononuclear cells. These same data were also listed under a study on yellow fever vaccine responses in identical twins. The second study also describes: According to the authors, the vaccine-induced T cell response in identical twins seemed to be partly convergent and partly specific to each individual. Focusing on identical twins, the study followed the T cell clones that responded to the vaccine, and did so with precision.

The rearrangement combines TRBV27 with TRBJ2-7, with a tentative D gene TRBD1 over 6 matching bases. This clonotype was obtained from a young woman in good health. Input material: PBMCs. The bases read TGTGCCAGCAGGGACCAGGGGTACGAGCAGTACTTC. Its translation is CASRDQGYEQYF.